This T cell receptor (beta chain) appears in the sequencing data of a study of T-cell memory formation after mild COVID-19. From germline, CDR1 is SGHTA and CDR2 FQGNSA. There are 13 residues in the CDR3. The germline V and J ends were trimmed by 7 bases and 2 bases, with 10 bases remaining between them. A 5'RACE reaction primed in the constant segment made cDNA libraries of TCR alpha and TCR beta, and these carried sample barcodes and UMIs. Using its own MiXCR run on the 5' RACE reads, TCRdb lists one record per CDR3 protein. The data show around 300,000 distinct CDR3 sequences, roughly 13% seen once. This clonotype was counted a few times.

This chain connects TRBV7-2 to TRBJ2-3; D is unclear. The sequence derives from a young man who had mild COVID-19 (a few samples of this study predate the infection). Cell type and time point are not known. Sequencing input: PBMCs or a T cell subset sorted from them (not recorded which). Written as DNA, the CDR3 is TGTGCCAGCACCATGGGGTACACAGATACGCAGTATTTT. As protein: CASTMGYTDTQYF.